This T cell receptor beta chain was profiled in a study of regulatory T cells in long-lasting Graves disease. This clonotype appeared many times. Its antigen is currently unknown. General study points: Gene preferences differed: TRBV28, TRBJ1-2, TRBJ2-5 in persistent cases.

The time point: newly diagnosed GD, antithyroid drugs for less than 3 months. PBMC RNA was the source of the TCR library. CDR1 ENHRY and CDR2 SYGVKD come from the germline V gene. There are 14 residues in the CDR3. Assembly of TCR beta libraries relied on iRepertoire HTBI primers together with Arm-PCR of CDR3 regions. Each CDR3 protein is one row after TCRdb ran MiXCR on the multiplex PCR reads. Of roughly 410,000 distinct CDR3 sequences listed, approximately 15% are singletons. The sample also formed part of further work on T cells in Graves' hyperthyroidism and ophthalmopathy. That source adds: Patients aged 18 to 65 had newly diagnosed hyperthyroidism that had lasted under 2 months. The HTBI set primed first-round TCR CDR3 RT-PCR. A model of 13 V-J pairs discriminated ophthalmopathy from stable hyperthyroidism.

This rearrangement joins TRBV10-3 to TRBJ2-3, with TRBD1 identical over 10 bases. The clonotype comes from a woman in her 40s with Graves disease. Source: peripheral blood mononuclear cells (PBMCs), taken at new diagnosis, from a patient treated with antithyroid drugs. CDR3 sequence reads: CASAPGTGADTQYF. The CDR3 DNA reads TGTGCTAGCGCGCCCGGGACAGGGGCAGATACGCAGTATTTT.